This T cell receptor beta chain is from a study of OX40 agonist ivuxolimab in advanced cancers. The overall study: Those treated in dose escalation had hepatocellular carcinoma, melanoma, renal cell cancer or head and neck cancer. Patients with prior anti-PD-1, anti-PD-L1 or anti-CTLA-4 therapy were eligible; approximately 40% had some. Three patients, one with hepatocellular carcinoma and two with cutaneous melanoma, achieved partial responses.

With baseline, cycle 4 day 1, and cycle 7 day 1 as timepoints, blood was sampled. The germline V gene has CDR1 MDHEN and CDR2 SYDVKM. Trimming took off 5 bases at V and 2 bases at J, with 16 bases between the two ends. This CDR3 contains 16 residues. Some clones are missing from TCRdb's copy, which holds only in-frame ones; the method was immunoSEQ multiplex PCR. Of about 55,000 clones listed, about nine tenths are singletons. The chain combines TRBV28 with TRBJ2-1; TRBD2 might be the D (5 bases). This TCR derives from an adult with an advanced solid tumor such as melanoma, head and neck, liver or kidney cancer. The source material was CD4+ or CD8+ T cells sorted from blood, sampled in a trial of the OX40 agonist ivuxolimab. CDR3 bases: TGTGCCAGCAGTCCGTCGGACTCCTTTACCTACAATGAGCAGTTCTTC. It specifies CASSPSDSFTYNEQFF.